Presented here are 16 T cell receptor beta chains from one specimen sequenced in a study of blood T cell repertoires in COVID-19 (dated by TCRdb to between 2020 and 2021). Receptor libraries were prepared by the immunoSEQ multiplex PCR assay. What TCRdb holds here is the immuneACCESS table cut down to in-frame rearrangements. Part of the clones is not present; checked against another copy, under half of the missing clones reflect an unresolved V gene, and the others are unexplained. This sample has 250,000 or so clones in its table, and 80% to 90% of those were observed once. The top ten clonotypes cover around 2% of the sample. Sequenced sample: peripheral blood. The receptors here all came from a man aged 40-49 years who had recovered from COVID-19.

In this sample, this clone turned up a few times. This chain connects TRBV12-3 or TRBV12-4 to TRBJ2-7, with a tentative D call TRBD1 (5 bases). The CDR3 is made up of 13 amino acids. Trimming stripped 4 bases from V and 5 bases from J, with 12 bases between. CDR3 amino acids: CASSWTPRDEQYF. In DNA, the CDR3 is TGTGCCAGCAGTTGGACACCTAGAGACGAGCAGTACTTC.

The gene calls are TRBV7-6 and TRBJ2-2; D is uncertain. V lost 4 bases to trimming and J lost 0 bases, with 24 bases between them. The germline V gene encodes CDR1 SGHVS and CDR2 FNYEAQ. The CDR3 totals 20 residues. CDR3 residues: CASSYMSHERSSANTGELFF. The CDR3 DNA follows: TGTGCCAGCAGCTACATGTCACACGAGAGGTCGTCTGCGAACACCGGGGAGCTGTTTTTT. Complete variable domain (other parts from reference TRBV7-6 and TRBJ2-2): GAGVSQSPRYKVTKRGQDVALRCDPISGHVSLYWYRQALGQGPEFLTYFNYEAQQDKSGLPNDRFSAERPEGSISTLTIQRTEQRDSAMYRCASSYMSHERSSANTGELFFGEGSRLTVL.

The chain combines TRBV19 with TRBJ2-3, with D perhaps matching TRBD2 (6 bases). Germline assignment: CDR1 LNHDA and CDR2 SQIVND (reference sequence). The CDR3 is 15 amino acids. Trimming took 1 base from V and 8 from J, leaving 16 bases between them. The CDR3 here is CASSIGSGGESTQYF. The CDR3 DNA reads TGTGCCAGTAGTATAGGCAGCGGCGGGGAAAGTACGCAGTATTTT.

Here the CDR3 DNA reads TGTGCCACCAGCAGGGTTCGAGACAGGGGCGACGGCTACACCTTC. Amino acids: CATSRVRDRGDGYTF. The V and J genes are TRBV15 and TRBJ1-2; 8 bases map to TRBD1. Germline V gives CDR1 LNHNV, CDR2 YYDKDF (reference sequence). This CDR3 contains 15 residues. V shed 3 bases, J shed 8 bases, and the junction held 11 bases outside the gene matches.

This clone occurred once. This CDR3 is also generated by other DNA sequences in the sample. CDR3 amino acids: CASSPDRMNTEAFF. CDR3 sequence (DNA): TGTGCCAGCTCACCTGACAGGATGAACACTGAAGCTTTCTTT. J is TRBJ1-1 and V is TRBV18, with D perhaps TRBD1 (6 bases). V dropped 3 bases and J dropped 0 bases, with 8 bases sitting between them. This CDR3 is built from 14 residues. The germline CDR1 and CDR2 sequences are KGHSH and LQKENI.

This clone was observed once. The chain has TRBV29-1 and TRBJ2-5; the D is unclear. Trimming took off 7 bases at V and 1 base at J, with 13 bases between the two ends. From germline, CDR1 is SQVTM and CDR2 ANQGSEA. There are 13 residues in the CDR3. CDR3 sequence reads: CSGRVGPQETQYF. The CDR3, as DNA: TGCAGCGGCCGAGTTGGTCCCCAAGAGACCCAGTACTTC.

CDR3 residues: CASSLGLNFLSYEQYF. The CDR3 DNA reads TGTGCCAGCAGCTTGGGACTCAACTTCTTATCCTACGAGCAGTACTTC. This chain connects TRBV5-5 to TRBJ2-7; D uncertain. The length of the CDR3 is 16 residues. Between the trimmed V and J ends, which lost 0 bases and 1 base, there was a span of 14 bases. Per the germline V gene, CDR1 is SGHKS and CDR2 is YYEKEE (reference sequence).

The V gene is TRBV2, the J gene TRBJ1-6; TRBD1 aligns across 9 bases. J was trimmed by 6 bases and V by 3 bases; bases with no gene match: 6. The length of the CDR3 is 16 residues. Germline loops: CDR1 SNHLY, CDR2 FYNNEI. CDR3 nucleotide sequence: TGTGCCAGCAGTGATCGCACAGGGGGCTCTAATTCACCCCTCCACTTT. Protein product: CASSDRTGGSNSPLHF.

V and J are TRBV5-6 and TRBJ1-2, with D perhaps TRBD1 (6 bases). Germline CDR1 SGHDT, CDR2 YYEEEE. V was trimmed by 5 bases and J by 8 bases, leaving 22 bases between them. The CDR3 has 15 amino acids. CDR3 sequence: CASRRIQQGLGGYTF. The CDR3 coding sequence is TGTGCCAGCAGACGGATCCAACAGGGATTGGGGGGCTACACCTTC.

V usage is TRBV27 and J usage is TRBJ2-1; tentatively, D is TRBD1 (6 bases). Germline CDR1 MNHEY, CDR2 SMNVEV (reference sequence). V was cut by 5 bases and J by 10 bases, with 15 bases left in between. The CDR3 has 13 amino acids. The CDR3 sequence is CASSPETGLEQFF. The CDR3 DNA reads as TGTGCCAGCAGTCCGGAGACAGGCCTCGAGCAGTTCTTC.

This clone was observed a single time. This chain joins TRBV4-1 and TRBJ1-2; no firm D call. V was clipped by 4 bases and J by 2 bases, with 5 bases between them. CDR1 and CDR2 (germline): MGHRA, YSYEKL. The CDR3 is 12 amino acids. Written as DNA, the CDR3 is TGCGCCAGCAGCCCTAACAACTATGGCTACACCTTC. It translates to CASSPNNYGYTF.

This clone was seen a few times. This chain links TRBV7-2 with TRBJ1-6; 8 nucleotides match TRBD1. This CDR3 is 13 amino acids long. The V segment lost 5 bases and the J segment 11 bases; nucleotides outside the gene matches: 5. Germline-derived CDR1 and CDR2 are SGHTA and FQGNSA. CDR3 sequence: CASSETGGPPLHF. The DNA for the CDR3 is TGTGCCAGCAGCGAAACAGGGGGGCCACCCCTCCACTTT.

The chain recombines TRBV19 with TRBJ1-1, with D perhaps TRBD1 (5 bases). There are 16 residues in the CDR3. Germline V CDR1 and CDR2: LNHDA, SQIVND (reference sequence). Trimming took 5 bases from V and 0 from J, leaving 16 bases between them. This CDR3 reads CASSAETGRMNTEAFF. For the CDR3, the DNA is TGTGCCAGTAGTGCAGAAACAGGTCGTATGAACACTGAAGCTTTCTTT.

The chain recombines TRBV4-3 with TRBJ1-2, with TRBD1 identical over 9 bases. The CDR3 extends over 15 amino acids. Per the germline V gene, CDR1 is LGHNA and CDR2 is YSLEER. The J segment lost 3 bases and the V segment lost 4 bases, leaving 6 bases of the junction unmatched. The CDR3 reads CASSPARTGDYGYTF. DNA for the CDR3: TGCGCCAGCAGCCCCGCGAGGACAGGGGACTATGGCTACACCTTC.

The rearrangement joins TRBV5-5 to TRBJ2-4; 8 nucleotides line up with TRBD1. Germline trimming cut 4 bases from V and 6 bases from J; bases unmatched to any gene: 9. The CDR3 is made up of 15 amino acids. In germline, CDR1 is SGHKS, CDR2 YYEKEE (reference sequence). The CDR3 loop is CASSLEGTGLNIQYF. Written as DNA, the CDR3 is TGTGCCAGCAGCCTGGAAGGGACAGGATTAAACATTCAGTACTTC. Full variable domain (missing parts from reference TRBV5-5 and TRBJ2-4): DAGVTQSPTHLIKTRGQQVTLRCSPISGHKSVSWYQQVLGQGPQFIFQYYEKEERGRGNFPDRFSARQFPNYSSELNVNALLLGDSALYLCASSLEGTGLNIQYFGAGTRLSVL.

The chain carries TRBV5-1 and TRBJ2-2; D is possibly TRBD1 (6 bases). The V gene's germline CDR1 is SGHRS and CDR2 YFSETQ. The CDR3 is made up of 13 amino acids. Trimming stripped 5 bases from V and 6 bases from J, with 11 bases between. CDR3 residues: CASSPQGAGELFF. CDR3 DNA: TGCGCCAGCAGTCCACAGGGCGCCGGGGAGCTGTTTTTT.